The 14 T cell receptor beta chains below come from one sample, sequenced in a study of cytomegalovirus exposure and HLA in healthy donors. With 60 Vbeta and 13 Jbeta primers, the PCR was carried out. Sequencing used immunoSEQ multiplex PCR; TCRdb keeps in-frame clones, though not all of them. The table has about 170,000 clones, 62% seen once. Sequencing used PBMCs. The receptors originated from a man between 40 and 49 years old in good health and CMV-seronegative.

The genes are TRBV5-4 and TRBJ1-2; 9 bases are a match to TRBD1. V dropped 4 bases and J dropped 3; count of bases not matched to a gene: 10. The CDR3 is made up of 16 amino acids. Germline CDR1 is SGHNT and CDR2 is YYREEE (reference sequence). The CDR3 loop is CASSTPGQGPHYGYTF. The DNA for the CDR3 is TGTGCCAGCAGCACTCCGGGACAGGGTCCCCACTATGGCTACACCTTC.

The chain links TRBV19 to TRBJ2-3; 9 bases align to TRBD2. CDR3 length equals 17 residues. V was pared by 5 bases and J by 1 base, with 10 bases of the junction left unmatched. The germline gives CDR1 LNHDA, CDR2 SQIVND (reference sequence). The CDR3, as DNA: TGTGCCAGTAGTTTCACGGGACTAGCCCAAGGCACAGATACGCAGTATTTT. This encodes CASSFTGLAQGTDTQYF. Variable domain in full (rest from reference TRBV19 and TRBJ2-3): DGGITQSPKYLFRKEGQNVTLSCEQNLNHDAMYWYRQDPGQGLRLIYYSQIVNDFQKGDIAEGYSVSREKKESFPLTVTSAQKNPTAFYLCASSFTGLAQGTDTQYFGPGTRLTVL.

The chain combines TRBV11-1 with TRBJ2-7; tentative D call: TRBD1 (6 bases). Germline V gene lookup returns CDR1 SGHAT and CDR2 FQDESV (reference sequence). V dropped 2 bases and J dropped 0 bases, with 11 bases sitting between them. The CDR3 runs to 15 residues. CDR3 coding DNA: TGTGCCAGCAGCTTATCGAGACAGGTCTCCTACGAGCAGTACTTC. Residues: CASSLSRQVSYEQYF.

The V and J genes are TRBV6-1 and TRBJ1-2; TRBD1 matches at 8 bases. V lost 4 bases, J lost 4 bases, and 5 bases stayed unmatched. This CDR3 contains 14 residues. CDR1 is MNHNS and CDR2 is SASEGT in the germline V gene. CDR3 loop: CASSATTGVYGYTF. DNA of the CDR3: TGTGCCAGCAGTGCCACGACAGGGGTCTATGGCTACACCTTC.

V gene TRBV6-1 combines with J gene TRBJ2-1; 10 nucleotides agree with TRBD2. Germline V gene data show CDR1 as MNHNS and CDR2 as SASEGT. V dropped 10 bases and J dropped 10; count of bases not matched to a gene: 13. CDR3 length: 14 amino acids. The CDR3 sequence is CATTPFGTSDEQFF. Written as DNA, the CDR3 is TGTGCCACAACACCTTTCGGGACTAGCGACGAGCAGTTCTTC.

The chain carries TRBV6-1 and TRBJ1-3, with 8 bases fitting TRBD1. The germline V gene encodes CDR1 MNHNS and CDR2 SASEGT. CDR3 size: 16 residues. J gave up 7 bases and V 4 bases, and 12 bases lay outside the gene matches. The chain's CDR3 is CASSAFEGQARNTIYF. The CDR3 DNA sequence: TGTGCCAGCAGTGCCTTCGAGGGACAGGCTAGGAACACCATATATTTT.

CDR3 sequence reads: CASSPPGLASEQYF. The CDR3 nucleotides read TGTGCCAGCAGTCCCCCGGGACTAGCGAGCGAGCAGTACTTC. This chain links TRBV25-1 with TRBJ2-7; 10 bases fit TRBD2. Per germline, CDR1 MGHDK and CDR2 SYGVNS. The CDR3 has 14 residues. With 5 bases clipped from V and 6 bases from J, the junction kept 7 bases outside the gene matches.

CDR3 region: CATSRAETGGGGYTF. CDR3 sequence (DNA): TGTGCCACCAGCAGAGCTGAAACAGGGGGCGGAGGCTACACCTTC. The V call is TRBV15, the J call TRBJ1-2; TRBD1 matches 9 bases. The germline V gene has CDR1 LNHNV and CDR2 YYDKDF (reference sequence). With 1 base clipped from V and 8 bases from J, the junction kept 8 bases outside the gene matches. The CDR3 extends over 15 amino acids.

J is TRBJ2-5 and V is TRBV18; D is undetermined. The CDR3 runs to 14 residues. Trimming took off 4 bases at V and 0 bases at J, with 9 bases between the two ends. Germline loops: CDR1 KGHSH, CDR2 LQKENI. CDR3 sequence (DNA): TGTGCCAGCTCACGGCTGGGCTACCAAGAGACCCAGTACTTC. Its protein product is CASSRLGYQETQYF.

The chain has TRBV6-5 and TRBJ1-2, with D perhaps TRBD1 (5 bases). V was trimmed by 6 bases and J by 8 bases, leaving 16 bases between them. This CDR3 region has 13 residues. The germline CDR1 and CDR2 sequences are MNHEY and SVGAGI. The chain's CDR3 is CASRSQGLWGYTF. CDR3 DNA sequence: TGTGCCAGCAGGTCTCAGGGCTTGTGGGGCTACACCTTC.

This clone has only one observation. The CDR3 DNA is TGTGCCAGCAGCTTGGCCAGGTCAGGGGGCACTGAAGCTTTCTTT. Its translation: CASSLARSGGTEAFF. This chain links TRBV5-4 with TRBJ1-1, with 7 positions matching TRBD1. Germline-derived CDR1 and CDR2 are SGHNT and YYREEE (reference sequence). The CDR3 covers 15 residues. Unmatched junction bases numbered 6, after V lost 0 bases and J lost 4 bases.

This clone was seen more than once but under ten times. This chain connects TRBV5-5 to TRBJ2-1; D is perhaps TRBD2 (6 bases). CDR3 length: 15 residues. Germline loops: CDR1 SGHKS, CDR2 YYEKEE (reference sequence). Between the trimmed V and J ends, which lost 4 bases and 2 bases, there was a span of 13 bases. CDR3 in amino acids: CASSPETSPYNEQFF. The CDR3 DNA sequence: TGTGCCAGCAGCCCTGAGACTAGTCCCTACAATGAGCAGTTCTTC.

The V gene is TRBV11-3, the J gene TRBJ2-5, with 10 nucleotides matching TRBD1. The CDR3 extends over 15 amino acids. The germline CDR1 and CDR2 sequences are SGHNT and YENEEA. J was trimmed by 1 base and V by 5 bases; bases with no gene match: 4. In DNA, the CDR3 is TGTGCCAGCAGCGCCGGGACAGGGGCCCAAGAGACCCAGTACTTC. This translates into CASSAGTGAQETQYF.

There are a few counts of this clone. The gene calls are TRBV7-6 and TRBJ1-1; D gene unclear. Germline assignment: CDR1 SGHVS and CDR2 FNYEAQ. CDR3 length: 14 amino acids. Trimming removed 4 bases at V and 4 bases at J, with 13 bases between. The CDR3 loop is CASSYGLDPTEAFF. The CDR3 DNA sequence: TGTGCCAGCAGCTATGGGCTGGATCCCACTGAAGCTTTCTTT.